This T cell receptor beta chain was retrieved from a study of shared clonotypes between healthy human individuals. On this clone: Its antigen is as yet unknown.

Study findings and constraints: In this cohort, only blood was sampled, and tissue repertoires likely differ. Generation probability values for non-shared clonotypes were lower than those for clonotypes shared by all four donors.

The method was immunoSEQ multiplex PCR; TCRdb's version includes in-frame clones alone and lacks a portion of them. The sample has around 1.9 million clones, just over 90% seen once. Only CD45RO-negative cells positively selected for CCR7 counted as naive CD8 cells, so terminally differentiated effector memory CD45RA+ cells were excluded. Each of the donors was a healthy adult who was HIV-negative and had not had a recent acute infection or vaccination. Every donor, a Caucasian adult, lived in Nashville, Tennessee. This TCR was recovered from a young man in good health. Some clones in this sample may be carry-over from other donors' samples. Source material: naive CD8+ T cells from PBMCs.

Here the CDR3 DNA reads TGTGCCTGGAGCGAAGGTACCTCCTACGAGCAGTACTTC. It specifies CAWSEGTSYEQYF. The V call is TRBV30, the J call TRBJ2-7; D unresolved. The CDR3 has 13 amino acids. Between the trimmed V and J ends, which lost 3 bases and 0 bases, there was a span of 9 bases. In germline, CDR1 is GTSNPN, CDR2 SVGIG (reference sequence).